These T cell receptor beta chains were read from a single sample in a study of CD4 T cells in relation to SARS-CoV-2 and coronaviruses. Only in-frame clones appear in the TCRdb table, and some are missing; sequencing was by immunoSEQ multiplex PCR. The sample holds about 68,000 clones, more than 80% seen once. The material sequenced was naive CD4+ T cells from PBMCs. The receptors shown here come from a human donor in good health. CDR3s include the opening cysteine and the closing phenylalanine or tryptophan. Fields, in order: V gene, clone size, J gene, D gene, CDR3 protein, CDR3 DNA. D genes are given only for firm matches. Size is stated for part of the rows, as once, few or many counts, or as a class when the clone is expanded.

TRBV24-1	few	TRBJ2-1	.	CATSDFLRVNEQFF	TGTGCCACCAGTGATTTTCTCAGGGTTAATGAGCAGTTCTTC
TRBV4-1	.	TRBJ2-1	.	CASSQAGGPANEQFF	TGCGCCAGCAGCCAAGCCGGGGGGCCCGCCAATGAGCAGTTCTTC
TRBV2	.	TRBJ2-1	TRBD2	CANPQRGEQFF	TGTGCCAACCCTCAGCGGGGTGAGCAGTTCTTC
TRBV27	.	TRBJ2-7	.	CASSLRDTSYEQYF	TGTGCCAGCAGTTTGAGGGACACCTCCTACGAGCAGTACTTC
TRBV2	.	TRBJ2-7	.	CASRSYEQYF	TGTGCCAGCAGGTCCTACGAGCAGTACTTC
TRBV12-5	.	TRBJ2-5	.	CASGLGGAVGETQYF	TGTGCTAGTGGTTTGGGGGGGGCCGTGGGAGAGACCCAGTACTTC
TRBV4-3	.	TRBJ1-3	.	CASSQDRGSSGNTIYF	TGCGCCAGCAGCCAAGATCGTGGGAGCTCTGGAAACACCATATATTTT
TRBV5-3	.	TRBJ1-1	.	CARSLGRQNTEAFF	TGTGCCAGAAGCTTGGGACGACAGAACACTGAAGCTTTCTTT
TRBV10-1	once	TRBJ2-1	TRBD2	CASSDSLAGVNEQFF	TGCGCCAGCAGTGATAGTCTAGCGGGGGTCAATGAGCAGTTCTTC
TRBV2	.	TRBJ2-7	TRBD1	CASSDDRVRYEQYF	TGTGCCAGCAGTGATGACAGGGTGAGGTACGAGCAGTACTTC
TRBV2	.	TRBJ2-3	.	CASSEGLVTDTQYF	TGTGCCAGCAGTGAAGGGCTAGTAACAGATACGCAGTATTTT
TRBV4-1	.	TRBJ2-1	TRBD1	CASSQPGQGRNEQFF	TGCGCCAGCAGCCAACCGGGACAGGGGCGGAATGAGCAGTTCTTC
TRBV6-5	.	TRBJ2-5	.	CASTTGGVETQYF	TGTGCCAGCACCACAGGGGGGGTAGAGACCCAGTACTTC
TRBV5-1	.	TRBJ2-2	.	CASSLGGRYTGELFF	TGCGCCAGCAGCTTGGGAGGGAGATACACCGGGGAGCTGTTTTTT
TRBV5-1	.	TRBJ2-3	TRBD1	CASSPTGGVYYTQYF	TGCGCCAGCAGCCCGACAGGGGGCGTTTATTATACGCAGTATTTT
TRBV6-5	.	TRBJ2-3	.	CASSYSIFPTDTQYF	TGTGCCAGCAGTTACTCGATATTTCCCACAGATACGCAGTATTTT